The 20 T cell receptor beta chains presented below share a single source sample, sequenced in a study of T cells in Graves' hyperthyroidism and ophthalmopathy. Amplified regions were TCR beta CDR3 sequences from RNA transcripts. Using the HTBI primer set, a first-round RT-PCR was run on the TCR CDR3. TCRdb independently ran MiXCR on the multiplex PCR reads; one entry per CDR3 protein. This table has roughly 300,000 distinct CDR3 sequences, 21% appearing once. What was sequenced was blood. Every receptor here comes from a woman between 45 and 65 years old with Graves' hyperthyroidism.

DNA of the CDR3: TGCGCCAGCAGCAAGGACACAGATACGCAGTATTTT. Translated, it gives CASSKDTDTQYF. The chain recombines TRBV5-1 with TRBJ2-3; D remains ambiguous. The CDR3 has 12 amino acids. The germline CDR1 and CDR2 sequences are SGHRS and YFSETQ. The V and J ends lost 4 bases and 2 bases respectively, with 5 bases between them.

This clonotype was counted at least ten times. J is TRBJ2-7 and V is TRBV12-3 or TRBV12-4, with a tentative D call TRBD2 (5 bases). Trimming took 2 bases from V and 5 from J, leaving 13 bases between them. The CDR3 covers 14 residues. The CDR3 DNA reads TGTGCCAGCAGTTTAAAATCCGGGGTTCACGAGCAGTACTTC. Translated, it gives CASSLKSGVHEQYF.

Notes on this clonotype: One end of the junction is discordant with germline, which a read error may explain. The CDR3 nucleotides are TGCAGGGCTACCTCCGACTCCTCTGGGGCCAACGTCCTGACTTTC. It yields the protein CRATSDSSGANVLTF. This chain links TRBV20-1 with TRBJ2-6; D unclear. The CDR3 contains 15 residues. The germline CDR1 and CDR2 sequences are DFQATT and SNEGSKA (reference sequence).

J is TRBJ2-7 and V is TRBV19, with TRBD1 matching over 8 bases. The CDR3 loop spans 15 amino acids. V lost 3 bases to trimming and J lost 0 bases; unmatched junction nucleotides: 4. Germline-derived CDR1 and CDR2 are LNHDA and SQIVND (reference sequence). DNA for the CDR3: TGTGCCAGTAGTATCAGACAGGGGCTCTCCTACGAGCAGTACTTC. Encoded protein: CASSIRQGLSYEQYF. The full variable domain, completed using reference TRBV19 and TRBJ2-7, is DGGITQSPKYLFRKEGQNVTLSCEQNLNHDAMYWYRQDPGQGLRLIYYSQIVNDFQKGDIAEGYSVSREKKESFPLTVTSAQKNPTAFYLCASSIRQGLSYEQYFGPGTRLTVT.

This clonotype was counted many times. V usage is TRBV7-2 and J usage is TRBJ2-7; D call uncertain. Trimming took 4 bases from V and 0 from J, leaving 13 bases between them. This CDR3 comprises 15 residues. The germline V gene has CDR1 SGHTA and CDR2 FQGNSA. CDR3 sequence reads: CASSYRAEPSYEQYF. The CDR3 nucleotides are TGTGCCAGCAGCTACCGGGCGGAACCCTCCTACGAGCAGTACTTC.

In this sample, this clonotype turned up a few times. The V call is TRBV27, the J call TRBJ2-7, with D maybe TRBD2 (5 bases). Germline CDR1 and CDR2: MNHEY and SMNVEV (reference sequence). The CDR3 runs to 14 residues. V lost 8 bases and J 2 bases, leaving 16 bases between the germline ends. In DNA, the CDR3 is TGTGCCAGCCCGTGGCGGAGACTACCCTACGAGCAGTACTTC. Translation gives CASPWRRLPYEQYF.

At least ten counts were recorded for this clonotype. The chain links TRBV27 to TRBJ2-7, with TRBD1 as a possible D gene (5 bases). Germline-derived CDR1 and CDR2 are MNHEY and SMNVEV (reference sequence). The CDR3 loop spans 15 amino acids. Trimming removed 5 bases from V and 3 bases from J, with 17 bases in between. Here the CDR3 reads CASSNIDRPLYEQYF. CDR3 bases: TGTGCCAGCAGTAATATCGACAGACCTCTCTACGAGCAGTACTTC.

This clonotype has just a few counts. The chain links TRBV10-3 to TRBJ2-1; D gene ambiguous. This CDR3 has 11 residues. The V end lost 2 bases, the J end lost 8 bases, and 4 bases lay between the germline ends. The germline V gene has CDR1 ENHRY and CDR2 SYGVKD. CDR3 DNA sequence: TGTGCCATCAGTGAGGCCTATGAGCAGTTCTTC. Its protein product is CAISEAYEQFF.

This clonotype was counted ten times or more. The chain employs TRBV28 and TRBJ2-5; possible D gene TRBD1, 5 bases. This CDR3 has 12 residues. Trimming cost V 6 bases and J 5 bases, with 10 bases left between them. The germline CDR1 and CDR2 sequences are MDHEN and SYDVKM. The CDR3 is CASSDSYETQYF. The CDR3 coding sequence is TGTGCCAGCAGCGACAGTTACGAGACCCAGTACTTC.

This clonotype was found a few times. The chain combines TRBV9 with TRBJ1-2, with 9 bases matching TRBD1. The CDR3 totals 13 residues. Trimming removed 5 bases from V and 8 bases from J; junction bases left unmatched: 7. Looked up from germline, CDR1 is SGDLS and CDR2 is YYNGEE. Written as DNA, the CDR3 is TGTGCCAGCAGTGGACAGGGGATTATAGGCTACACCTTC. Its protein is CASSGQGIIGYTF.

This clonotype was recorded many times. For the CDR3, the DNA is TGTGCCAGCAGCTTAGCGGGAGGGCCCAATGAGCAGTTCTTC. Translation gives CASSLAGGPNEQFF. V gene TRBV7-9 combines with J gene TRBJ2-1; 7 bases map to TRBD2. There are 14 residues in the CDR3. The V gene end was trimmed by 0 bases and the J gene end by 6 bases; junction bases not matched to a gene: 2. From germline, CDR1 is SEHNR and CDR2 FQNEAQ (reference sequence).

This chain connects TRBV27 to TRBJ2-7; TRBD2 is a possible D gene (6 bases). CDR1 is MNHEY, CDR2 SMNVEV, per germline (reference sequence). This CDR3 is built from 12 residues. Between the trimmed V and J ends, which lost 2 bases and 9 bases, there was a span of 11 bases. CDR3 sequence: CASSLDGGTQYF. CDR3 coding DNA: TGTGCCAGCAGTTTAGACGGGGGAACGCAGTACTTC.

Many counts were recorded for this clonotype. The V call is TRBV29-1, the J call TRBJ2-1; 8 positions agree with TRBD2. The V gene's germline CDR1 is SQVTM and CDR2 ANQGSEA. This CDR3 has 15 residues. V gave up 3 bases and J gave up 4 bases; unmatched junction bases: 8. The CDR3 is CSVDVAGGQYNEQFF. CDR3 in DNA: TGCAGCGTTGACGTGGCGGGAGGACAATACAATGAGCAGTTCTTC.

The chain links TRBV20-1 to TRBJ2-3; 14 bases are a match to TRBD2. Germline loops: CDR1 DFQATT, CDR2 SNEGSKA (reference sequence). Unmatched junction bases numbered 8, after V lost 0 bases and J lost 6 bases. The CDR3 runs to 17 residues. CDR3 bases: TGCAGTGCTAGAGATTTCCGACTAGCGGGGGGGCTGGATACGCAGTATTTT. Protein: CSARDFRLAGGLDTQYF.

This clonotype was seen many times. The chain links TRBV27 to TRBJ2-3, with TRBD1 identical over 9 bases. The V and J ends lost 5 bases and 1 base, in that order; junction bases with no gene match: 7. The length of the CDR3 is 16 residues. Per the germline V gene, CDR1 is MNHEY and CDR2 is SMNVEV (reference sequence). Here the CDR3 DNA reads TGTGCCAGCAGTAAGGGGACAGGGCGTGGCACAGATACGCAGTATTTT. This encodes CASSKGTGRGTDTQYF.

This clonotype has at least ten counts. The chain links TRBV19 to TRBJ1-1; perhaps TRBD1 as D (5 bases). The CDR3 contains 13 residues. V dropped 4 bases and J dropped 5 bases, with 11 bases sitting between them. The germline V gene encodes CDR1 LNHDA and CDR2 SQIVND (reference sequence). The CDR3 here is CASSTEGWTEAFF. The CDR3 nucleotides are TGTGCCAGTAGTACTGAGGGGTGGACTGAAGCTTTCTTT.

This clonotype was seen repeatedly, ten times or more. The DNA for the CDR3 is TGCGCCAGCAGCTTGGCCGCCAGGACGGACAATGAGCAGTTCTTC. Translation gives CASSLAARTDNEQFF. This sequence joins TRBV5-1 and TRBJ2-1; D gene uncertain. CDR3 length: 15 residues. Germline CDR1 and CDR2: SGHRS and YFSETQ. Trimming cost V 0 bases and J 5 bases, with 12 bases left between them.

The rearrangement links TRBV10-3 to TRBJ2-1; TRBD2 matches 8 bases. The CDR3 has 16 residues. Germline V gene lookup returns CDR1 ENHRY and CDR2 SYGVKD. V shed 0 bases and J 6 bases; nucleotides not matched to a gene: 7. The CDR3 sequence: CAISESWASGLNEQFF. CDR3 nucleotides: TGTGCCATCAGTGAGTCCTGGGCTAGCGGGCTCAATGAGCAGTTCTTC.

This clonotype was seen repeatedly, ten times or more. The chain employs TRBV7-8 and TRBJ2-3; 13 bases match TRBD2. Looked up from germline, CDR1 is SGHVS and CDR2 is FQNEAQ. This CDR3 comprises 15 residues. Trimming cost V 1 base and J 9 bases; bases outside gene matches: 4. Written as DNA, the CDR3 is TGTGCCAGCAGCTTAGGACTAGCGGGGGGACGGACGCAGTATTTT. Residues: CASSLGLAGGRTQYF.

This clonotype showed up many times. The CDR3 sequence is CSARGPPLSTDTQYF. The CDR3 coding sequence is TGCAGTGCCCGTGGACCTCCGCTAAGCACAGATACGCAGTATTTT. J is TRBJ2-3 and V is TRBV20-1; D is ambiguous. V lost 6 bases to trimming and J lost 0 bases, with 16 bases between them. Germline lookup yields CDR1 DFQATT and CDR2 SNEGSKA (reference sequence). This CDR3 contains 15 residues.